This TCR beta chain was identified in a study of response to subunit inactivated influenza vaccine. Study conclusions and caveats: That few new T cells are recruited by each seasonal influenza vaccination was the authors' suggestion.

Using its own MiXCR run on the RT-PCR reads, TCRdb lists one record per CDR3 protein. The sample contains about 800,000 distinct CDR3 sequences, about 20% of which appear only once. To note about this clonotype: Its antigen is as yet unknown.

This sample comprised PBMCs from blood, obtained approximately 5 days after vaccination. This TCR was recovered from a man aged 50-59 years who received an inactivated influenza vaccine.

The CDR3 DNA is TGCAGTGCTAGCTGGGCTCACCCCCTACAGCCCCAGCATTTT. It is translated as CSASWAHPLQPQHF. This sequence joins TRBV20-1 and TRBJ1-5; D remains ambiguous. Germline CDR1 reads DFQATT; CDR2 reads SNEGSKA (reference sequence). The CDR3 sequence is 14 residues long. Trimming took off 3 bases at V and 7 bases at J, with 16 bases between the two ends.